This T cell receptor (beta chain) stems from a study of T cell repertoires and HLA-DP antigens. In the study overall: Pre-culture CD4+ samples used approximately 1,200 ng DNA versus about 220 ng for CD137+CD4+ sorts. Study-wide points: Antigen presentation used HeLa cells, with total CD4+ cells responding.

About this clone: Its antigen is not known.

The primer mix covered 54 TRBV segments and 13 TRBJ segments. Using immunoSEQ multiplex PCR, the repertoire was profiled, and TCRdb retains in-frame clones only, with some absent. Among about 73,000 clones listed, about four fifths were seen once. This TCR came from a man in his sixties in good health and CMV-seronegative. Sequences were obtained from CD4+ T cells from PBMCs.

The CDR3 sequence: CASSSGGSSPPNSPLHF. The CDR3 DNA sequence: TGTGCCAGCAGCTCAGGCGGGTCGTCACCCCCAAATTCACCCCTCCACTTT. This rearrangement joins TRBV5-4 to TRBJ1-6, with D hard to call. The germline CDR1 and CDR2 sequences are SGHNT and YYREEE (reference sequence). The CDR3 has 17 amino acids. The germline V and J ends were trimmed by 3 bases and 7 bases, with 20 bases remaining between them.